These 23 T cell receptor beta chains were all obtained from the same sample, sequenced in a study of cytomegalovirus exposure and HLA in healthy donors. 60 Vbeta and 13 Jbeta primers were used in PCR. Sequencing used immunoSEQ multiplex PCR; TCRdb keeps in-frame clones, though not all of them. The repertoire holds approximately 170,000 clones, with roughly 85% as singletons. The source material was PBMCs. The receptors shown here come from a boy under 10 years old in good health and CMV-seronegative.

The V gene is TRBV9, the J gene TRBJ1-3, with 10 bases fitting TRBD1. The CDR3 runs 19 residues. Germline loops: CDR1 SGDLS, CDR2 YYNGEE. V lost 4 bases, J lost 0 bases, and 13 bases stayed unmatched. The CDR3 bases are TGTGCCAGCAGCCCAACCCCCGGGACAGGGGTAAGCTCTGGAAACACCATATATTTT. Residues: CASSPTPGTGVSSGNTIYF.

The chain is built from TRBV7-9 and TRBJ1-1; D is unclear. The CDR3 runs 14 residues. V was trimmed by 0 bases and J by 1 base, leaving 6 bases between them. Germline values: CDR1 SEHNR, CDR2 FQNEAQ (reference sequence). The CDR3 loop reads CASSLAGQNTEAFF. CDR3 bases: TGTGCCAGCAGCTTAGCGGGCCAGAACACTGAAGCTTTCTTT.

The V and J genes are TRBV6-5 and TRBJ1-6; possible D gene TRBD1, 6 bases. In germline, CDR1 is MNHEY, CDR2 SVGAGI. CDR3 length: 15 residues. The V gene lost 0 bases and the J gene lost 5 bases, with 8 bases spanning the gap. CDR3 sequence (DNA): TGTGCCAGCAGTTACTCGGGGGGGCATAATTCACCCCTCCACTTT. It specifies CASSYSGGHNSPLHF.

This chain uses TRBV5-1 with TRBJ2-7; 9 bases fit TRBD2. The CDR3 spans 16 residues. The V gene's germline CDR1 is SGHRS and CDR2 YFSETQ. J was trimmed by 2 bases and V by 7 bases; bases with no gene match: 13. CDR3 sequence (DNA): TGCGCCAGCTCAGAGACTAGCGGCTACCTAGCCTACGAGCAGTACTTC. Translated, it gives CASSETSGYLAYEQYF.

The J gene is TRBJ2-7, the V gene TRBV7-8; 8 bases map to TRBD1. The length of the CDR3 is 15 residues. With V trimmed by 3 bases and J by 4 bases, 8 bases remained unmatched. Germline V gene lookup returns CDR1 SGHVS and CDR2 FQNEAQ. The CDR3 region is CASSFGTGGFYEQYV. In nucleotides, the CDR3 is TGTGCCAGCAGCTTTGGGACAGGTGGTTTTTACGAGCAGTACGTC.

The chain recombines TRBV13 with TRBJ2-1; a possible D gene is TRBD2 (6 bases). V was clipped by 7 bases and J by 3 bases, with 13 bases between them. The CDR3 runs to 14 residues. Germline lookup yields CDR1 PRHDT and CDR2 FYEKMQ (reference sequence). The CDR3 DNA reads TGTGCCAGCATACGCTGGGGGGACTACAATGAGCAGTTCTTC. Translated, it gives CASIRWGDYNEQFF.

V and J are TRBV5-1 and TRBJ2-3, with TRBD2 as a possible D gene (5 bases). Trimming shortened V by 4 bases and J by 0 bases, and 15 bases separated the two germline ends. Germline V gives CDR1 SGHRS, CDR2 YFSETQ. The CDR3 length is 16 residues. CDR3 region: CASSTGLQPSTDTQYF. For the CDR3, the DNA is TGCGCCAGCAGCACCGGACTTCAACCTAGCACAGATACGCAGTATTTT.

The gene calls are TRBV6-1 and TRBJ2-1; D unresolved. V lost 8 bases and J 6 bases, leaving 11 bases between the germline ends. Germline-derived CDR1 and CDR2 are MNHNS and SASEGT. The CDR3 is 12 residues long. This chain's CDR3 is CASEIFANEQFF. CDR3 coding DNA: TGTGCCAGCGAGATTTTCGCCAATGAGCAGTTCTTC.

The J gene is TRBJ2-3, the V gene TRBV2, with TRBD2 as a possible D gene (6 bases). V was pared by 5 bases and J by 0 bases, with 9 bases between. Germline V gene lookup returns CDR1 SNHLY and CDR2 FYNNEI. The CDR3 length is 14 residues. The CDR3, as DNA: TGTGCCAGCAGTCGGGACTTTAGCACAGATACGCAGTATTTT. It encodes CASSRDFSTDTQYF.

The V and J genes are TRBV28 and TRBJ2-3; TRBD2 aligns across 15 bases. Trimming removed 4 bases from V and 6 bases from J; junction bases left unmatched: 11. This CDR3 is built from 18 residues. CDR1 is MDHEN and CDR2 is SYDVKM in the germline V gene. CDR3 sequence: CASSSLSGLAGGSDTQYF. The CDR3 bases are TGTGCCAGCAGTTCCCTATCCGGACTAGCGGGGGGGAGTGATACGCAGTATTTT.

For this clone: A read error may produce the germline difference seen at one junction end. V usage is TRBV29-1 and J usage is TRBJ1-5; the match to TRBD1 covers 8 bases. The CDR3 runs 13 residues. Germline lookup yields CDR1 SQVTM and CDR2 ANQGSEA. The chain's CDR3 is CGVGTGGNQPQHF. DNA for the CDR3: TGCGGCGTTGGGACAGGCGGAAATCAGCCCCAGCATTTT.

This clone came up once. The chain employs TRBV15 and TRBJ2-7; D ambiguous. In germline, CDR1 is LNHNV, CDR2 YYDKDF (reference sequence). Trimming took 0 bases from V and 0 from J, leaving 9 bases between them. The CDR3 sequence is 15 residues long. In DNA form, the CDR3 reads TGTGCCACCAGCAGAGATTTACGGAGCTCCTACGAGCAGTACTTC. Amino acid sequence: CATSRDLRSSYEQYF. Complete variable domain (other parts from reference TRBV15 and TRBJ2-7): DAMVIQNPRYQVTQFGKPVTLSCSQTLNHNVMYWYQQKSSQAPKLLFHYYDKDFNNEADTPDNFQSRRPNTSFCFLDIRSPGLGDTAMYLCATSRDLRSSYEQYFGPGTRLTVT.

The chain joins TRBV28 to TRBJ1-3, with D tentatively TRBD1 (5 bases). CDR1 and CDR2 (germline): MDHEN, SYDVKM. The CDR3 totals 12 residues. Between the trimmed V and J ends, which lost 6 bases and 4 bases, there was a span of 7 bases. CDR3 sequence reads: CASSRTGNTIYF. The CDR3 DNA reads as TGTGCCAGCAGCAGGACAGGAAACACCATATATTTT.

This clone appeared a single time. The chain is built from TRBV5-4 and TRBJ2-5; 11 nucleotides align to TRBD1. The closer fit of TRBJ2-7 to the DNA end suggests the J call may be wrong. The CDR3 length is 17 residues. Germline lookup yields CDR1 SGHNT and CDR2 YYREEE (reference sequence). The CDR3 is CASSLALVGTGGHEQYF. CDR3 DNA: TGTGCCAGCAGCTTGGCCCTGGTAGGGACAGGGGGGCACGAGCAGTACTTC.

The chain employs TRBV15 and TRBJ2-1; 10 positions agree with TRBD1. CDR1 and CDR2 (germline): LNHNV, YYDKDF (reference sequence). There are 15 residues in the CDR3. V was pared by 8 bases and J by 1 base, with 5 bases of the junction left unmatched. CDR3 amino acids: CATLRDRGSYNEQFF. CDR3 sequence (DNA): TGTGCCACCCTTCGGGACAGGGGATCCTACAATGAGCAGTTCTTC.

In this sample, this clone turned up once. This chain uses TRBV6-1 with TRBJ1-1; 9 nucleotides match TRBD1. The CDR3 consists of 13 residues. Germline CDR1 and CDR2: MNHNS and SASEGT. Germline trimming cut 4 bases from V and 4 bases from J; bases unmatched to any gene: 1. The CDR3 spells CASSVTGGTEAFF. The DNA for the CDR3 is TGTGCCAGCAGTGTGACAGGGGGCACTGAAGCTTTCTTT.

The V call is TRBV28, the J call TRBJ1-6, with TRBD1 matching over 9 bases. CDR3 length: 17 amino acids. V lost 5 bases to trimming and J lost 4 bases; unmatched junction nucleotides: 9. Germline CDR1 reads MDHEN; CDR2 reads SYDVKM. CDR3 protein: CASSPPAGTGYNSPLHF. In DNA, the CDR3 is TGTGCCAGCAGTCCCCCCGCGGGGACAGGGTATAATTCACCCCTCCACTTT.

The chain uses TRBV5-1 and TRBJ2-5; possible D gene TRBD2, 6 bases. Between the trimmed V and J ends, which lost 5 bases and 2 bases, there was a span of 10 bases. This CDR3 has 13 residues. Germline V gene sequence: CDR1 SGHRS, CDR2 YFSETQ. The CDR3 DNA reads TGCGCCAGCAGGGGGGGACCGCAAGAGACCCAGTACTTC. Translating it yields CASRGGPQETQYF.

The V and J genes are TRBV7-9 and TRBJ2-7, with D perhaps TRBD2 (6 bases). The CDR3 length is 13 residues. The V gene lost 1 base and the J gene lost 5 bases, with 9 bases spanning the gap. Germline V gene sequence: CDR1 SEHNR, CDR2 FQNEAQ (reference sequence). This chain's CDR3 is CASSLVAGNEQYF. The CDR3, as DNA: TGTGCCAGCAGCTTAGTCGCGGGGAACGAGCAGTACTTC.

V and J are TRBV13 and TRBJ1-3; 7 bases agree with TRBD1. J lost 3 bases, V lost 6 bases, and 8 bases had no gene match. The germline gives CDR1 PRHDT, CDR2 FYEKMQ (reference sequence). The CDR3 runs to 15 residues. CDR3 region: CASSPWTGDGNTIYF. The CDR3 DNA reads TGTGCCAGCAGTCCTTGGACAGGCGATGGAAACACCATATATTTT.

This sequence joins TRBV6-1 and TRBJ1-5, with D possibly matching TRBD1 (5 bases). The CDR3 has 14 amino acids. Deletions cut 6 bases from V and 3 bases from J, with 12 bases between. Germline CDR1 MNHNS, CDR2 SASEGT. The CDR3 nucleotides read TGTGCCAGCAGCCCAGGGCAGTACAATCAGCCCCAGCATTTT. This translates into CASSPGQYNQPQHF.

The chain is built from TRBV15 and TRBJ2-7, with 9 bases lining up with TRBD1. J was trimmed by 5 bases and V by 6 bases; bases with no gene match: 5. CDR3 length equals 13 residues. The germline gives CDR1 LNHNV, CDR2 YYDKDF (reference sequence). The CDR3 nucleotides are TGTGCCACCAGAGGGACAGGGCGCAACGAGCAGTACGTC. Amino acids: CATRGTGRNEQYV.

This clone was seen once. The CDR3 loop is CASSYELAGGPHEQFF. In DNA, the CDR3 is TGTGCCAGCAGCTACGAACTAGCGGGAGGGCCCCATGAGCAGTTCTTC. This chain joins TRBV7-9 and TRBJ2-1, with 13 bases fitting TRBD2. Germline values: CDR1 SEHNR, CDR2 FQNEAQ (reference sequence). CDR3 length equals 16 residues. The trim removed 4 bases at V and 8 bases at J, leaving 8 bases unmatched.